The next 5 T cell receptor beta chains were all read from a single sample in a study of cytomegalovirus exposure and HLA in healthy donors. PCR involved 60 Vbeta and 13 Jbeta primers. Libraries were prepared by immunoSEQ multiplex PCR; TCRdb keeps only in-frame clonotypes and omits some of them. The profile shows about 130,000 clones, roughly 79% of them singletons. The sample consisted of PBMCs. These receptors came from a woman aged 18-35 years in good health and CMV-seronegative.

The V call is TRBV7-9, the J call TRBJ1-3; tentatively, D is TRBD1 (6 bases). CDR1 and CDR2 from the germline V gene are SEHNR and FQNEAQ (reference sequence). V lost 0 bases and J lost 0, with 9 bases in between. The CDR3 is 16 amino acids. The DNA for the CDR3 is TGTGCCAGCAGCTTAGCACAGGGATTCTCTGGAAACACCATATATTTT. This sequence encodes CASSLAQGFSGNTIYF.

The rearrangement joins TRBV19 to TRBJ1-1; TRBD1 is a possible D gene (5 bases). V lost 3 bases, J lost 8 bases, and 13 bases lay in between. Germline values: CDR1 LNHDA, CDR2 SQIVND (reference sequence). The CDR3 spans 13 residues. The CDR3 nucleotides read TGTGCCAGTAGTATGGGAGGGACCGGGGAAGCTTTCTTT. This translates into CASSMGGTGEAFF.

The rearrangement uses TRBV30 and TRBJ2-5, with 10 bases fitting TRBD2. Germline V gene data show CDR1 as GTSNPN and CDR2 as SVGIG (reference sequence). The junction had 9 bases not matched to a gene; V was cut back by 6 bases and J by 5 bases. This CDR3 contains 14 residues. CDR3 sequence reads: CACQAGGPGETQYF. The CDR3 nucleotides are TGTGCCTGCCAAGCGGGAGGGCCAGGGGAGACCCAGTACTTC.

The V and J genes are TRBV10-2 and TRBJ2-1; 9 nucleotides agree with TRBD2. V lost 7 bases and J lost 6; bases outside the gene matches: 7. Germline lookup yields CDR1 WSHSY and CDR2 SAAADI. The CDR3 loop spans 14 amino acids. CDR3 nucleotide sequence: TGCGCCAGCATCCTGACTAGCGGAGTCAATGAGCAGTTCTTC. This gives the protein CASILTSGVNEQFF.

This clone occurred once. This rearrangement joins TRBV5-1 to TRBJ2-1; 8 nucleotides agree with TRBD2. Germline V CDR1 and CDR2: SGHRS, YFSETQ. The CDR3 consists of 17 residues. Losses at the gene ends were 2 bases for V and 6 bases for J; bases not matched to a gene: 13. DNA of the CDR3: TGCGCCAGCAGCTTTTCCGGGAGGGCCTTCGGGACCAATGAGCAGTTCTTC. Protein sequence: CASSFSGRAFGTNEQFF.